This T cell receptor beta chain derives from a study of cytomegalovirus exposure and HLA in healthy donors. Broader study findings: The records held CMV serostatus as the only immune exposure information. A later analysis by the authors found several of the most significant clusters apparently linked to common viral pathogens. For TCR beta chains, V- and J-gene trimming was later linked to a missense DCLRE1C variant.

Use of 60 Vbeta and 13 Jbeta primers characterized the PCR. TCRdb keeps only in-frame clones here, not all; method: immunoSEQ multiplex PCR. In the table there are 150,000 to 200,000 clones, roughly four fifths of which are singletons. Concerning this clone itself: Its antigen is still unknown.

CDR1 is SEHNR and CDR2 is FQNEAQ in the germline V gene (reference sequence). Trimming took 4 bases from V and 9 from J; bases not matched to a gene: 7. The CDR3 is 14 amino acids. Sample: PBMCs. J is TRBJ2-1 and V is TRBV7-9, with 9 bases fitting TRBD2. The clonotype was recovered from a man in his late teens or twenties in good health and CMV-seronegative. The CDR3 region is CASSSSSGGLEQFF. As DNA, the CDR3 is TGTGCCAGCAGCTCCTCAAGCGGGGGGCTTGAGCAGTTCTTC.